The subject of this entry is one T cell receptor beta chain. Participants comprised healthy donors of bone marrow. With 60 Vbeta and 13 Jbeta primers, the PCR was carried out. Assay: immunoSEQ multiplex PCR; the TCRdb copy retains only in-frame clones and omits some. The sample includes roughly 96,000 clones, approximately 74% seen only once; the top ten take around an eighth. These data come from a study of cytomegalovirus exposure and HLA in healthy donors. Study-wide context: Unique TCRs numbering around 85 million, obtained from HLA-typed donors, made up an early data release.

Sequences were obtained from PBMCs. This clonotype was sampled from a woman in her seventies in good health and CMV-seropositive.

The CDR3 is CASGPVGPETQYF. CDR3 DNA sequence: TGTGCCAGCGGCCCCGTGGGCCCCGAGACCCAGTACTTC. This chain links TRBV27 with TRBJ2-5; D call uncertain. The CDR3 is 13 amino acids. Germline loops: CDR1 MNHEY, CDR2 SMNVEV (reference sequence). Trimming removed 8 bases from V and 5 bases from J, with 15 bases in between.